This T cell receptor (beta chain) is drawn from a study of blood T cell repertoires in COVID-19. Generated by immunoSEQ multiplex PCR, the TCRdb table keeps only in-frame clones and is missing some. The sample carries 150,000 to 200,000 clones, roughly 90% recorded once. This TCR derives from a man aged 25-45 years with COVID-19, enrolled during active disease. Sequencing input: peripheral blood.

The CDR3 spells CATSRGQTHSPLHF. CDR3 bases: TGTGCCACCAGCAGAGGACAGACTCATTCACCCCTCCACTTT. This chain uses TRBV15 with TRBJ1-6; possibly TRBD1 for D (5 bases). CDR1 and CDR2 from the germline V gene are LNHNV and YYDKDF (reference sequence). The CDR3 is 14 residues long. The germline V and J ends were trimmed by 1 base and 8 bases, with 9 bases remaining between them. The full variable domain, in which reference TRBV15 and TRBJ1-6 provide the parts outside the CDR3, is DAMVIQNPRYQVTQFGKPVTLSCSQTLNHNVMYWYQQKSSQAPKLLFHYYDKDFNNEADTPDNFQSRRPNTSFCFLDIRSPGLGDTAMYLCATSRGQTHSPLHFGNGTRLTVT.